The 9 T cell receptor beta chains reported below all come from one sample, sequenced in a study of blood T cell repertoires in COVID-19. Sequencing was performed with immunoSEQ multiplex PCR; in TCRdb, only in-frame clones are kept and a portion is missing. Seen here are 200,000 or so clones, about 81% observed once, and the top ten hold approximately 15%. What was sequenced was peripheral blood. These receptors all come from a man aged 25-45 years with active or convalescent COVID-19.

The chain combines TRBV11-2 with TRBJ2-1; D not resolved. This CDR3 has 14 residues. Trimming shortened V by 1 base and J by 9 bases, and 13 bases separated the two germline ends. From germline, CDR1 is SGHAT and CDR2 FQNNGV. The CDR3, as DNA: TGTGCCAGCAGCTTAGTCGCGGCCCACCGTGAGCAGTTCTTC. Its protein product is CASSLVAAHREQFF.

The CDR3 nucleotides read TGCGCCAGCAGCCCGGACAGCCCAGACTCCTACGAGCAGTACTTC. Translated, it gives CASSPDSPDSYEQYF. The chain couples TRBV5-1 to TRBJ2-7, with D maybe TRBD1 (6 bases). Per the germline V gene, CDR1 is SGHRS and CDR2 is YFSETQ. V lost 4 bases and J lost 0, with 14 bases in between. The CDR3 is 15 amino acids.

The chain recombines TRBV7-9 with TRBJ2-7; 8 nucleotides line up with TRBD1. Germline values: CDR1 SEHNR, CDR2 FQNEAQ (reference sequence). This CDR3 spans 12 amino acids. Trimming removed 5 bases from V and 6 bases from J; junction bases left unmatched: 3. CDR3 region: CASSPDRVEQYV. CDR3 coding DNA: TGTGCCAGCAGCCCGGACAGGGTCGAGCAGTACGTC.

The chain combines TRBV10-1 with TRBJ2-1, with D perhaps matching TRBD2 (6 bases). This CDR3 is 12 amino acids long. CDR1 and CDR2 from the germline V gene are WNHNN and SYGVQD (reference sequence). Trimming took 10 bases from V and 0 from J, leaving 7 bases between them. CDR3 DNA sequence: TGCGCCACCGGGAGCTCCTACAATGAGCAGTTCTTC. This sequence encodes CATGSSYNEQFF.

In this sample, this clone turned up a few times. DNA of the CDR3: TGTGCCAGCAGCGCCCCAGGGGGCTCTACTTCACCCCTCCACTTT. Its protein product is CASSAPGGSTSPLHF. The chain carries TRBV3-1 (or the pseudogene TRBV3-2) and TRBJ1-6, with 8 positions matching TRBD1. J lost 9 bases, V lost 5 bases, and 9 bases had no gene match. Germline V gene sequence: CDR1 LGHDT, CDR2 YNNKEL (reference sequence). The CDR3 is made up of 15 amino acids.

V is TRBV14 and J is TRBJ1-6, with a weak D call TRBD1 (6 bases). In germline, CDR1 is SGHDN, CDR2 FVKESK. The CDR3 consists of 16 residues. Trimming left V 0 bases short and J 6 bases short, with 12 bases between. CDR3 nucleotides: TGTGCCAGCAGCCAAGATTGGACAGAGTTTAATTCACCCCTCCACTTT. It translates to CASSQDWTEFNSPLHF.

DNA of the CDR3: TGTGCCAGCAGTGAAGCTGCCGGGAGCTCCTACGAGCAGTACTTC. Translated, it gives CASSEAAGSSYEQYF. The V call is TRBV6-1, the J call TRBJ2-7, with D possibly TRBD2 on 6 matching bases. In germline, CDR1 is MNHNS, CDR2 SASEGT. The CDR3 is 15 amino acids. V was shortened by 0 bases and J by 0 bases, with 9 bases between the two germline ends.

V gene TRBV28 combines with J gene TRBJ1-2; no definite D call. The germline V gene has CDR1 MDHEN and CDR2 SYDVKM. The CDR3 has 16 residues. V shed 2 bases and J shed 1 base, with 14 bases lying between them. Here the CDR3 DNA reads TGTGCCAGCAGTTTACGGGAAACAAAACTTAACTATGGCTACACCTTC. Residues: CASSLRETKLNYGYTF.

This chain joins TRBV5-5 and TRBJ1-1; the match to TRBD1 covers 8 bases. The CDR3 extends over 14 amino acids. CDR1 SGHKS and CDR2 YYEKEE come from the germline V gene (reference sequence). V shed 3 bases and J 1 base; nucleotides not matched to a gene: 2. CDR3 sequence reads: CASSWGQANTEAFF. The CDR3 nucleotides are TGTGCCAGCAGCTGGGGACAGGCGAACACTGAAGCTTTCTTT.